The 9 T cell receptor beta chains below come from one sample, sequenced in a study of blood T cell repertoires in COVID-19. The repertoire was sequenced with immunoSEQ multiplex PCR; TCRdb's copy has only in-frame clones and lacks some. The sample lists over 300,000 clones, almost 85% occurring once. The sequenced sample consisted of peripheral blood. These receptors originate from a human donor in a cohort sampled during active COVID-19.

This clone was seen a few times. The chain employs TRBV6-4 and TRBJ1-2, with D possibly TRBD1 on 6 matching bases. This CDR3 region has 15 residues. In germline, CDR1 is MRHNA, CDR2 SNTAGT. Between the trimmed V and J ends, which lost 0 bases and 8 bases, there was a span of 16 bases. The CDR3 DNA reads as TGTGCCAGCAGTGACTCGGGCAGGGGCTCCGGAGGCTACACCTTC. This sequence encodes CASSDSGRGSGGYTF.

J is TRBJ2-3 and V is TRBV27; 7 positions agree with TRBD2. There are 13 residues in the CDR3. Germline-derived CDR1 and CDR2 are MNHEY and SMNVEV (reference sequence). V lost 2 bases to trimming and J lost 8 bases; unmatched junction nucleotides: 4. CDR3 protein: CASSLSGEGTQYF. The CDR3 coding sequence is TGTGCCAGCAGTTTAAGCGGGGAAGGTACGCAGTATTTT.

The chain combines TRBV7-9 with TRBJ2-7; D perhaps matches TRBD1 (5 bases). CDR1 and CDR2 (germline): SEHNR, FQNEAQ (reference sequence). The CDR3 extends over 15 amino acids. Trimming left V 3 bases short and J 6 bases short, with 18 bases between. The CDR3 loop is CASSFMGTGLTEQYF. In nucleotides, the CDR3 is TGTGCCAGCAGCTTTATGGGAACAGGATTGACCGAGCAGTACTTC.

V is TRBV19 and J is TRBJ1-6, with 12 bases lining up with TRBD1. Germline V gene sequence: CDR1 LNHDA, CDR2 SQIVND (reference sequence). The V gene end was trimmed by 7 bases and the J gene end by 10 bases; junction bases not matched to a gene: 8. The CDR3 is 15 residues long. For the CDR3, the DNA is TGTGCCAGTACCCCCTCCGGGACAGGGGGCTCACCCCTCCACTTT. Translated: CASTPSGTGGSPLHF.

The chain employs TRBV6-5 and TRBJ2-7; possible D gene TRBD2, 5 bases. The V end was cut by 6 bases, the J end by 0 bases, with 15 bases between. This CDR3 comprises 15 residues. Germline V gene data show CDR1 as MNHEY and CDR2 as SVGAGI. Written as DNA, the CDR3 is TGTGCCAGCAGCCCATCCCTAGCCCCCTCCTACGAGCAGTACTTC. This translates into CASSPSLAPSYEQYF.

The V gene is TRBV12-3 or TRBV12-4, the J gene TRBJ1-2, with TRBD1 matching 7 bases. This CDR3 spans 13 amino acids. V shed 5 bases and J 4 bases; nucleotides not matched to a gene: 4. CDR3 protein: CASSRGQLYGYTF. The CDR3 DNA reads as TGTGCCAGCAGTCGGGGACAGCTCTATGGCTACACCTTC.

This chain joins TRBV7-2 and TRBJ1-4; D uncertain. The CDR3 runs to 14 residues. CDR1 SGHTA and CDR2 FQGNSA come from the germline V gene. V lost 8 bases to trimming and J lost 3 bases, with 13 bases between them. As DNA, the CDR3 is TGTGCCAGCTGCGAGTTTGCCTCTAATGAAAAACTGTTTTTT. Translating it yields CASCEFASNEKLFF.

The chain couples TRBV7-3 to TRBJ2-1, with 7 bases lining up with TRBD2. Trimming at V came to 5 bases and at J to 0 bases, leaving 7 bases not matched to a gene. The germline gives CDR1 SGHTA, CDR2 FQGTGA. CDR3 length equals 16 residues. CDR3 region: CASSQVGGVSYNEQFF. CDR3 nucleotide sequence: TGTGCCAGCAGCCAGGTTGGGGGGGTCTCCTACAATGAGCAGTTCTTC.

This rearrangement joins TRBV5-1 to TRBJ1-2, with D unresolved. CDR1 SGHRS and CDR2 YFSETQ come from the germline V gene. The CDR3 has 13 residues. The V and J ends lost 0 bases and 4 bases respectively, with 7 bases between them. CDR3 region: CASSLGDFYGYTF. The CDR3 DNA sequence: TGCGCCAGCAGCTTGGGTGACTTCTATGGCTACACCTTC.